What follows are 19 T cell receptor beta chains derived from one specimen sequenced in a study of CD8 T cells in ankylosing spondylitis. TCRdb re-analysed the 5' RACE reads in MiXCR, keeping a single row per CDR3 protein. Seen here are about 750,000 distinct CDR3 sequences, over 15% observed once, and the top ten hold 15% to 20%. General observations from the study: Made up of roughly 8 highly homologous variants, a TCR beta motif appeared characteristic of ankylosing spondylitis blood.

The antigens these receptors bind are not known. The material sequenced was blood, either unsorted or a sorted T cell fraction (not recorded which). The source of these receptors is a male donor with ankylosing spondylitis.

This sequence joins TRBV10-3 and TRBJ1-1; no clear D. Germline CDR1 reads ENHRY; CDR2 reads SYGVKD. The CDR3 loop spans 11 amino acids. Trimming removed 3 bases from V and 2 bases from J, with 1 base in between. The CDR3, as DNA: TGTGCCATCAGTGACAACACTGAAGCTTTCTTT. It is translated as CAISDNTEAFF.

This clonotype has just one count. This chain uses TRBV3-1 with TRBJ2-1; TRBD2 is a possible D gene (5 bases). Germline V gene data show CDR1 as LGHDT and CDR2 as YNNKEL (reference sequence). Trimming took 0 bases from V and 2 from J, leaving 8 bases between them. CDR3 size: 15 residues. This chain's CDR3 is CASSQEVGAYNEQFF. DNA of the CDR3: TGTGCCAGCAGCCAAGAAGTCGGGGCCTACAATGAGCAGTTCTTC.

This clonotype was detected only a few times. The chain combines TRBV25-1 with TRBJ1-1; 8 positions match TRBD1. The germline CDR1 and CDR2 sequences are MGHDK and SYGVNS. V trimming: 7 bases; J trimming: 5 bases; junction bases outside the gene matches: 21. This CDR3 comprises 18 residues. The CDR3 reads CASTVTGGFNSARTEAFF. The CDR3 nucleotides read TGTGCCAGCACTGTCACAGGGGGATTTAACTCCGCGCGAACTGAAGCTTTCTTT.

This clonotype appeared many times. V gene TRBV12-3 or TRBV12-4 combines with J gene TRBJ2-1, with TRBD2 matching over 16 bases. V lost 6 bases and J lost 9; bases outside the gene matches: 2. The CDR3 consists of 14 residues. CDR3 nucleotide sequence: TGTGCCAGCAGCGGGACTAGCGGGAGGGGTGAGCAGTTCTTC. This gives the protein CASSGTSGRGEQFF.

This clonotype was seen only a few times. V is TRBV20-1 and J is TRBJ2-1, with D perhaps TRBD1 (6 bases). The CDR3 sequence is 15 residues long. Germline-derived CDR1 and CDR2 are DFQATT and SNEGSKA (reference sequence). The V and J ends lost 3 bases and 10 bases respectively, with 22 bases between them. The chain's CDR3 is CSARVTGSRGGEQFF. In nucleotides, the CDR3 is TGCAGTGCTAGGGTAACCGGGTCTAGAGGGGGAGAGCAGTTCTTC.

The chain couples TRBV12-3 or TRBV12-4 to TRBJ2-5, with unresolved D. CDR3 length equals 14 residues. Trimming pared 6 bases from V and 1 base from J, leaving 12 bases between. CDR3 DNA: TGTGCCAGCAGCCGATGGGAACGCCAAGAGACCCAGTACTTC. It encodes CASSRWERQETQYF.

The chain employs TRBV28 and TRBJ2-7; 11 nucleotides agree with TRBD1. Trimming cost V 5 bases and J 8 bases; bases outside gene matches: 11. The CDR3 spans 15 residues. Germline V gene data show CDR1 as MDHEN and CDR2 as SYDVKM. CDR3 coding DNA: TGTGCCAGCAGTCCTTGGCGGGACAGGGGGAAGAAGCAGTACTTC. This translates into CASSPWRDRGKKQYF.

V usage is TRBV4-1 and J usage is TRBJ2-1; D is perhaps TRBD2 (6 bases). The ends were cut back, 0 bases at V and 6 bases at J, with 15 bases in the middle. The germline CDR1 and CDR2 sequences are MGHRA and YSYEKL. The CDR3 length is 16 residues. Here the CDR3 reads CASSQELGLRLNEQFF. The DNA of the CDR3 is TGCGCCAGCAGCCAAGAGCTAGGACTAAGGCTCAATGAGCAGTTCTTC.

In its sample, this clonotype was seen many times. The CDR3 DNA sequence: TGCAGCGGGAACCGGGACAGCTACAATGAGCAGTTCTTC. Residues: CSGNRDSYNEQFF. The chain carries TRBV29-1 and TRBJ2-1; TRBD1 matches at 7 bases. This CDR3 contains 13 residues. Trimming removed 7 bases from V and 3 bases from J; junction bases left unmatched: 6. The germline V gene has CDR1 SQVTM and CDR2 ANQGSEA.

This clonotype was counted between two and nine times. J is TRBJ1-1 and V is TRBV15, with D possibly matching TRBD1 (6 bases). V lost 0 bases and J 4 bases, leaving 9 bases between the germline ends. The CDR3 totals 14 residues. CDR1 is LNHNV and CDR2 is YYDKDF in the germline V gene (reference sequence). CDR3 region: CATSRDRGSTEAFF. In DNA, the CDR3 is TGTGCCACCAGCAGAGACAGGGGAAGCACTGAAGCTTTCTTT.

The CDR3 loop is CAWRNRWGTEAFF. The DNA of the CDR3 is TGTGCCTGGAGGAACAGGTGGGGCACTGAAGCTTTCTTT. This sequence joins TRBV30 and TRBJ1-1; a weak D match, TRBD1 (5 bases). The germline gives CDR1 GTSNPN, CDR2 SVGIG (reference sequence). The CDR3 runs 13 residues. Trimming removed 3 bases at V and 4 bases at J, with 12 bases between.

This clonotype occurred a few times. This chain links TRBV6-1 with TRBJ2-1; tentative D call: TRBD2 (5 bases). There are 15 residues in the CDR3. Trimming cost V 5 bases and J 1 base, with 12 bases left between them. The germline V gene has CDR1 MNHNS and CDR2 SASEGT. DNA of the CDR3: TGTGCCAGCAGTAAGGACTCATCATCCTACAATGAGCAGTTCTTC. It yields the protein CASSKDSSSYNEQFF.

This clonotype was seen at least ten times. The rearrangement uses TRBV11-2 and TRBJ1-2; D is unresolved. Looked up from germline, CDR1 is SGHAT and CDR2 is FQNNGV. The CDR3 spans 16 residues. The V and J ends lost 1 base and 4 bases respectively, with 16 bases between them. CDR3 nucleotide sequence: TGTGCCAGCAGCTTAGCCGGCGGACTAACTCCCTATGGCTACACCTTC. Its protein product is CASSLAGGLTPYGYTF.

This clonotype was picked up many times. This rearrangement joins TRBV20-1 to TRBJ2-1; the D gene is possibly TRBD2 (6 bases). Trimming stripped 3 bases from V and 7 bases from J, with 16 bases between. The CDR3 consists of 14 residues. Per the germline V gene, CDR1 is DFQATT and CDR2 is SNEGSKA (reference sequence). CDR3 nucleotides: TGCAGTGCTAGTGTAGCGGAGCCGGGGAATGAGCAGTTCTTC. It translates to CSASVAEPGNEQFF.

The rearrangement uses TRBV5-1 and TRBJ2-1; 13 nucleotides agree with TRBD2. The CDR3 covers 22 residues. J lost 0 bases, V lost 3 bases, and 18 bases had no gene match. CDR1 and CDR2 from the germline V gene are SGHRS and YFSETQ. CDR3 coding DNA: TGCGCCAGCAGCTCCGGACTAGCGGGAGCCCCAGGGGGGGCGAGCTCCTACAATGAGCAGTTCTTC. Protein: CASSSGLAGAPGGASSYNEQFF.

The CDR3 loop reads CASSLPSGATDEQFF. The CDR3 DNA is TGCGCCAGCAGCTTGCCTTCGGGAGCAACGGATGAGCAGTTCTTC. V usage is TRBV5-1 and J usage is TRBJ2-1; TRBD2 might be the D (6 bases). With 1 base removed from V and 8 bases from J, the gap between germline ends came to 16 bases. This CDR3 region has 15 residues. Germline V CDR1 and CDR2: SGHRS, YFSETQ.

This clonotype was counted only a few times. V gene TRBV10-3 combines with J gene TRBJ2-7, with D possibly matching TRBD2 (6 bases). The V and J ends lost 6 bases and 0 bases respectively, with 18 bases between them. Germline CDR1 ENHRY, CDR2 SYGVKD. CDR3 size: 16 residues. The CDR3, as DNA: TGTGCCATCAGAGGATGGGGCGGGACCAGCTCCTACGAGCAGTACTTC. It encodes CAIRGWGGTSSYEQYF.

There are many counts of this clonotype. The chain combines TRBV10-2 with TRBJ2-7; D is ambiguous. Trimming removed 9 bases at V and 2 bases at J, with 11 bases between. Germline V gene sequence: CDR1 WSHSY, CDR2 SAAADI. The CDR3 is 12 residues long. The CDR3, as DNA: TGCGCCAGTAGAATGGGCACCTACGAGCAGTACTTC. The encoded protein is CASRMGTYEQYF.

V and J are TRBV10-2 and TRBJ2-1; 10 nucleotides align to TRBD2. This CDR3 has 13 residues. Germline-derived CDR1 and CDR2 are WSHSY and SAAADI. With 10 bases clipped from V and 6 bases from J, the junction kept 6 bases outside the gene matches. The CDR3 protein is CATAGGLGNEQFF. The CDR3 DNA is TGCGCCACAGCGGGGGGGCTGGGCAATGAGCAGTTCTTC.